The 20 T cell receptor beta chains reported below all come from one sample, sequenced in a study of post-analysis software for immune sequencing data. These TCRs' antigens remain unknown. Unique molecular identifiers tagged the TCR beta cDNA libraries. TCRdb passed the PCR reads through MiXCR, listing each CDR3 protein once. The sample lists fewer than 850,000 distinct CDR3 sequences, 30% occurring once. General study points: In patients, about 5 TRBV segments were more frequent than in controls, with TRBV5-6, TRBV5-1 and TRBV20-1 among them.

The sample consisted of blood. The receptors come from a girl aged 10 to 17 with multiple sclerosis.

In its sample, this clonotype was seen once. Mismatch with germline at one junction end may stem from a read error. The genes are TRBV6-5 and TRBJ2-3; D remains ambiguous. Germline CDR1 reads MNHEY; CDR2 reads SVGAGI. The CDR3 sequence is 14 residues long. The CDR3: CASGYSIISDTQYF. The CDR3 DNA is TGTGCCAGCGGTTACTCGATCATCTCAGATACGCAGTATTTT.

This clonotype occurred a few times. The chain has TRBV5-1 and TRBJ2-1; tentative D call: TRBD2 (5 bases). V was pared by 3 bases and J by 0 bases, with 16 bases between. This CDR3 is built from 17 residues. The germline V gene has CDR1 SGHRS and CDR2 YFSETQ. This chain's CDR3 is CASSSGGSASSYNEQFF. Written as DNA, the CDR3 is TGCGCCAGCAGCTCTGGAGGTAGCGCGAGCTCCTACAATGAGCAGTTCTTC.

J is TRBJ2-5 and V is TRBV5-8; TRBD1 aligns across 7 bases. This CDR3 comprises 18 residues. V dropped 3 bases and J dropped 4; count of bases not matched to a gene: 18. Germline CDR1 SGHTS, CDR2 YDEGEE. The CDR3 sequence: CASSSAGTALSIGETQYF. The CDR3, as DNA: TGTGCCAGCAGCTCAGCCGGGACAGCGCTTTCCATAGGAGAGACCCAGTACTTC.

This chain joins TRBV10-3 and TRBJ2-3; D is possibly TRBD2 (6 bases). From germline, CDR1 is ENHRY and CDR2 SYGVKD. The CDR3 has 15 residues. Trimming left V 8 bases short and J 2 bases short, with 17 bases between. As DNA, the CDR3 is TGTGCCATCGGGGTCTCCGGGGGATCCACAGATACGCAGTATTTT. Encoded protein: CAIGVSGGSTDTQYF.

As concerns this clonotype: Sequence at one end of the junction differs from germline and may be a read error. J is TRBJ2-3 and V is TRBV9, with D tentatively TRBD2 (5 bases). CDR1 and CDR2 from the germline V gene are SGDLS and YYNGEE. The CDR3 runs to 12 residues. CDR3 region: CVSSSTERTQYF. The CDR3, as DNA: TGTGTCAGCAGCTCCACGGAGCGGACGCAGTATTTT.

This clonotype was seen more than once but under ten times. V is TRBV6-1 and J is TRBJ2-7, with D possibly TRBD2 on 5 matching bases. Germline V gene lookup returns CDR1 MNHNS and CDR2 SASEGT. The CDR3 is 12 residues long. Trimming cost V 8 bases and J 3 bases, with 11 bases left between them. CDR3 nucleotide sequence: TGTGCCAGCCGCGGGTCCCTCTACGAGCAGTACTTC. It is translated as CASRGSLYEQYF.

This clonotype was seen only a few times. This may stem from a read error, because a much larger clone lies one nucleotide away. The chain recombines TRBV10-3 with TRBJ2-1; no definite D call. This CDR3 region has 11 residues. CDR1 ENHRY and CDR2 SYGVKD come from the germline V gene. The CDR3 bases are TGTGCCATCAGGGAGTCCCGTGAGCAGTTCTTC. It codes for CAIRESREQFF.

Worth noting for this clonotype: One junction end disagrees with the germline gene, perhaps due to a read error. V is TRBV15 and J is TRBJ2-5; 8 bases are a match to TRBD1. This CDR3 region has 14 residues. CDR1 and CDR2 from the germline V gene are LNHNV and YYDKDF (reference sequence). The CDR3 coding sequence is TGTGCCATCAGCTCAGGGGGCCGTCGGGAGACCCAGTACTTC. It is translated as CAISSGGRRETQYF.

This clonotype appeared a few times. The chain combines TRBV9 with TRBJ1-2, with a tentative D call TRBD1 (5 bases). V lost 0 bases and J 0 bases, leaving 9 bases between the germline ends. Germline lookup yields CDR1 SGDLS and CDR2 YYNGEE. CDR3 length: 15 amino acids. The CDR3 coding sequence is TGTGCCAGCAGCGTAGCCGGGGCAACTAACTATGGCTACACCTTC. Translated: CASSVAGATNYGYTF. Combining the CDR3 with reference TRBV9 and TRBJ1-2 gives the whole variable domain DSGVTQTPKHLITATGQRVTLRCSPRSGDLSVYWYQQSLDQGLQFLIQYYNGEERAKGNILERFSAQQFPDLHSELNLSSLELGDSALYFCASSVAGATNYGYTFGSGTRLTVV.

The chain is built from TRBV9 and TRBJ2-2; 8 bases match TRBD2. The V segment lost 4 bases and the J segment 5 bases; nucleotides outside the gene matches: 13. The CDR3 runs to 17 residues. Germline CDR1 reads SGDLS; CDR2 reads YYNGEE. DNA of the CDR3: TGTGCCAGCAGCCCACGGGGCAGCGGGAGTATTACCGGGGAGCTGTTTTTT. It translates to CASSPRGSGSITGELFF.

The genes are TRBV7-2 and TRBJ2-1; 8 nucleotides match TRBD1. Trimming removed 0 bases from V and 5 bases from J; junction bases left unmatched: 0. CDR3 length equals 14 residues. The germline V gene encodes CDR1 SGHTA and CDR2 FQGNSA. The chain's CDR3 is CASSLATGDNEQFF. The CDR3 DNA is TGTGCCAGCAGCTTAGCGACAGGGGACAATGAGCAGTTCTTC.

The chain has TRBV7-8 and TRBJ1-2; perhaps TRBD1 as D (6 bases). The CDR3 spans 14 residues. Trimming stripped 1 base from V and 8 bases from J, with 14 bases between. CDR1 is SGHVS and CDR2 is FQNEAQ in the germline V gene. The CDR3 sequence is CASSLEETGTGYTF. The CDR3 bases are TGTGCCAGCAGCTTAGAGGAGACAGGCACCGGCTACACCTTC.

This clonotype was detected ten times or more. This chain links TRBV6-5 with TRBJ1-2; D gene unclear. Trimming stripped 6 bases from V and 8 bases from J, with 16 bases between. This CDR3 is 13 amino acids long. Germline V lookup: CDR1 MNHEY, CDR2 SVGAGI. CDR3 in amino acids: CASSQRQAHGYTF. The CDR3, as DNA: TGTGCCAGCAGCCAGCGACAAGCACACGGCTACACCTTC.

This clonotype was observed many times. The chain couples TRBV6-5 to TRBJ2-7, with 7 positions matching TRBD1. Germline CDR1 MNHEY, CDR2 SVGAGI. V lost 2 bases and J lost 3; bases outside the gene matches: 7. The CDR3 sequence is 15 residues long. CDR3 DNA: TGTGCCAGCAGTTACAGCGGACAGGAGAACTACGAGCAGTACTTC. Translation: CASSYSGQENYEQYF.

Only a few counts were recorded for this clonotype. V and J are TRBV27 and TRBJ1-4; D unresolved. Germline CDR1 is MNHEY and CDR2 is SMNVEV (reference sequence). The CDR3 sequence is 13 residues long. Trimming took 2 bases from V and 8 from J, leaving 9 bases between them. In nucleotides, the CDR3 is TGTGCCAGCAGTTTAGGGAGAAGGGAAAAACTGTTTTTT. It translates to CASSLGRREKLFF.

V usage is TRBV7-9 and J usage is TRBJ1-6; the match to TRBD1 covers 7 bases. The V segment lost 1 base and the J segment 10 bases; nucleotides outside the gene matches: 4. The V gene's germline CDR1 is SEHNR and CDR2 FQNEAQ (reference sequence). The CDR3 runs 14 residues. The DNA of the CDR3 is TGTGCCAGCAGCTTAGACCCAGGGGGATCACCCCTCCACTTT. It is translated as CASSLDPGGSPLHF.

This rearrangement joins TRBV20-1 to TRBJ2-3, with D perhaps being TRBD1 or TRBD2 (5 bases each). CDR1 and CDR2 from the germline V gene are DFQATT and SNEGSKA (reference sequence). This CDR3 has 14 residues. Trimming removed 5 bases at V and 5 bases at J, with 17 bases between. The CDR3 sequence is CSAPPGRGVDTQYF. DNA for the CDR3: TGCAGTGCTCCACCGGGACGTGGGGTAGATACGCAGTATTTT.

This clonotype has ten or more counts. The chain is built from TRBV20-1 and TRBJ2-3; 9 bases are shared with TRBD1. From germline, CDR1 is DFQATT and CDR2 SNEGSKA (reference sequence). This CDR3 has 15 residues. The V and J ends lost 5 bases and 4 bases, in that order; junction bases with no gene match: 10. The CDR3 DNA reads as TGCAGTGCTGGACGGGACAGGGTTTTAGCAGATACGCAGTATTTT. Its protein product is CSAGRDRVLADTQYF.

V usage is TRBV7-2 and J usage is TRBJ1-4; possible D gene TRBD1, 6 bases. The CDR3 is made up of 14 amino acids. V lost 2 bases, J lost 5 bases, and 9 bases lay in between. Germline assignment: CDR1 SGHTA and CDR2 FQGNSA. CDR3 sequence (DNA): TGTGCCAGCAGCTTACGACAGGAAAATGAAAAACTGTTTTTT. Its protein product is CASSLRQENEKLFF.

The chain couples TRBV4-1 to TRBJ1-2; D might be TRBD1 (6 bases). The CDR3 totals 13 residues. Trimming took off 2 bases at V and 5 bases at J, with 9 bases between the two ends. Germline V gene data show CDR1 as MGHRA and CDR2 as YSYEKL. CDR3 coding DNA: TGCGCCAGCAGCCAATCGACAGGTTATGGCTACACCTTC. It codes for CASSQSTGYGYTF.